Below are 29 T cell receptor beta chains sequenced from a single sample in a study of blood T cell repertoires in COVID-19. Sequenced by immunoSEQ multiplex PCR; TCRdb stores in-frame clones only, minus some. The profile shows a few hundred thousand clones, over 75% of them singletons. Sequences were obtained from peripheral blood. The source of these receptors is a woman aged 45-65 years who had recovered from COVID-19.

The chain links TRBV6-2 or TRBV6-3 to TRBJ2-7, with TRBD2 identical over 8 bases. The germline gives CDR1 MNHEY, CDR2 SVGEGT. The CDR3 sequence is 14 residues long. The junction had 5 bases not matched to a gene; V was cut back by 4 bases and J by 3 bases. DNA of the CDR3: TGTGCCAGCAGTTCGACGGGAGGGCTCTACGAGCAGTACTTC. Protein sequence: CASSSTGGLYEQYF.

V is TRBV9 and J is TRBJ2-7, with TRBD1 identical over 9 bases. From germline, CDR1 is SGDLS and CDR2 YYNGEE. This CDR3 is 15 amino acids long. V trimming: 0 bases; J trimming: 5 bases; junction bases outside the gene matches: 6. In DNA form, the CDR3 reads TGTGCCAGCAGCGTAGGGGGGACAGGGAACCACGAGCAGTACTTC. It translates to CASSVGGTGNHEQYF.

The chain employs TRBV19 and TRBJ2-7; 9 positions agree with TRBD1. In germline, CDR1 is LNHDA, CDR2 SQIVND (reference sequence). The V gene end was trimmed by 6 bases and the J gene end by 5 bases; junction bases not matched to a gene: 14. The CDR3 is 16 residues long. CDR3 nucleotides: TGTGCCAGTAGCAAACTAACCGGGACAGGGAGCAACGAGCAGTACTTC. This translates into CASSKLTGTGSNEQYF.

The chain carries TRBV5-1 and TRBJ1-1; 9 bases are shared with TRBD1. There are 15 residues in the CDR3. The ends lost 2 bases at V and 0 bases at J; junction bases unmatched: 2. Germline values: CDR1 SGHRS, CDR2 YFSETQ. CDR3 region: CASSLQGAVNTEAFF. CDR3 nucleotide sequence: TGCGCCAGCAGCTTACAGGGGGCTGTGAACACTGAAGCTTTCTTT. The entire variable domain, with the rest obtained from reference TRBV5-1 and TRBJ1-1, is as follows: KAGVTQTPRYLIKTRGQQVTLSCSPISGHRSVSWYQQTPGQGLQFLFEYFSETQRNKGNFPGRFSGRQFSNSRSEMNVSTLELGDSALYLCASSLQGAVNTEAFFGQGTRLTVV.

This sequence joins TRBV9 and TRBJ2-7; D is unresolved. V lost 4 bases and J 7 bases, leaving 18 bases between the germline ends. The germline CDR1 and CDR2 sequences are SGDLS and YYNGEE. This CDR3 is 14 amino acids long. CDR3 region: CASSPRVVAGEQYF. CDR3 in DNA: TGTGCCAGCAGCCCCCGAGTAGTGGCCGGGGAGCAGTACTTC.

This clone was recorded only once. V is TRBV5-1 and J is TRBJ2-2, with a tentative D call TRBD2 (5 bases). Deletions cut 0 bases from V and 5 bases from J, with 20 bases between. The germline CDR1 and CDR2 sequences are SGHRS and YFSETQ. The CDR3 is 18 amino acids. The CDR3: CASSLGPSGIAATGELFF. The CDR3 region has the DNA TGCGCCAGCAGCTTGGGACCCTCCGGGATTGCGGCGACCGGGGAGCTGTTTTTT.

The rearrangement uses TRBV24-1 and TRBJ2-5, with D perhaps matching TRBD2 (7 bases). The V end lost 4 bases, the J end lost 5 bases, and 13 bases lay between the germline ends. The CDR3 length is 14 residues. The V gene's germline CDR1 is KGHDR and CDR2 SFDVKD. CDR3: CATSDPGGWETQYF. The CDR3 nucleotides read TGTGCCACCAGTGACCCGGGGGGCTGGGAGACCCAGTACTTC.

This rearrangement joins TRBV20-1 to TRBJ2-5, with TRBD2 matching 9 bases. The length of the CDR3 is 14 residues. In germline, CDR1 is DFQATT, CDR2 SNEGSKA (reference sequence). V lost 3 bases and J lost 2; bases outside the gene matches: 4. CDR3 bases: TGCAGTGCTAGTGCTAGCGGGGTACAAGAGACCCAGTACTTC. Translated: CSASASGVQETQYF.

J is TRBJ1-6 and V is TRBV28; D is unclear. Germline V gene sequence: CDR1 MDHEN, CDR2 SYDVKM. The CDR3 has 13 amino acids. With 3 bases removed from V and 9 bases from J, the gap between germline ends came to 9 bases. The CDR3, as DNA: TGTGCCAGCAGTTTTTACCGGGTTTCACCCCTCCACTTT. Translated, it gives CASSFYRVSPLHF. Filled out from reference TRBV28 and TRBJ1-6, the complete variable domain reads DVKVTQSSRYLVKRTGEKVFLECVQDMDHENMFWYRQDPGLGLRLIYFSYDVKMKEKGDIPEGYSVSREKKERFSLILESASTNQTSMYLCASSFYRVSPLHFGNGTRLTVT.

The rearrangement joins TRBV7-2 to TRBJ2-3, with TRBD2 identical over 10 bases. V shed 5 bases and J 4 bases; nucleotides not matched to a gene: 15. This CDR3 is built from 18 residues. In germline, CDR1 is SGHTA, CDR2 FQGNSA. The CDR3 DNA sequence: TGTGCCAGCAGCCCAGTCTATAGCGGGAGGAAGTTCGCAGATACGCAGTATTTT. It codes for CASSPVYSGRKFADTQYF.

V gene TRBV7-9 combines with J gene TRBJ1-1; tentatively, D is TRBD1 (6 bases). V was trimmed by 6 bases and J by 0 bases, leaving 14 bases between them. Germline CDR1 SEHNR, CDR2 FQNEAQ (reference sequence). CDR3 length: 15 amino acids. The CDR3 nucleotides are TGTGCCAGCAGACCACAGGGCCTCATGAACACTGAAGCTTTCTTT. Translation gives CASRPQGLMNTEAFF.

The chain joins TRBV5-6 to TRBJ1-1, with 11 nucleotides matching TRBD1. Germline values: CDR1 SGHDT, CDR2 YYEEEE. CDR3 length equals 14 residues. The V gene end was trimmed by 2 bases and the J gene end by 5 bases; junction bases not matched to a gene: 2. The DNA for the CDR3 is TGTGCCAGCAGCTTAGGGACAGGGGGTACTGAAGCTTTCTTT. This encodes CASSLGTGGTEAFF.

This clone was seen a few times. The chain employs TRBV11-2 and TRBJ1-6; the D is unclear. The V end was cut by 5 bases, the J end by 7 bases, with 18 bases between. Germline loops: CDR1 SGHAT, CDR2 FQNNGV. The CDR3 extends over 16 amino acids. CDR3 loop: CASSPNSGAANSPLHF. As DNA, the CDR3 is TGTGCCAGCAGCCCCAACTCGGGTGCAGCAAATTCACCCCTCCACTTT.

The chain links TRBV5-1 to TRBJ1-1, with D perhaps matching TRBD1 (6 bases). CDR3 size: 15 residues. Deletions cut 0 bases from V and 10 bases from J, with 19 bases between. Germline V lookup: CDR1 SGHRS, CDR2 YFSETQ. The CDR3 spells CASSLERGAIGRAFF. The CDR3 nucleotides are TGCGCCAGCAGCTTGGAACGGGGGGCCATCGGTAGAGCTTTCTTT.

Note on this clone: The identical CDR3 is also encoded by other nucleotide sequences in the sample. V gene TRBV9 combines with J gene TRBJ2-2; D is perhaps TRBD2 (5 bases). Looked up from germline, CDR1 is SGDLS and CDR2 is YYNGEE. The V end was cut by 0 bases, the J end by 4 bases, with 7 bases between. The CDR3 sequence is 14 residues long. The CDR3 nucleotides read TGTGCCAGCAGCGTAGCCCGGGGCACCGGGGAGCTGTTTTTT. Translated, it gives CASSVARGTGELFF.

This chain links TRBV3-1 (or the pseudogene TRBV3-2) with TRBJ1-1; D uncertain. V was trimmed by 0 bases and J by 0 bases, leaving 11 bases between them. CDR1 LGHDT and CDR2 YNNKEL come from the germline V gene (reference sequence). CDR3 length equals 16 residues. CDR3 sequence reads: CASSQDLLRMNTEAFF. The CDR3 DNA reads as TGTGCCAGCAGCCAAGATTTGCTGAGAATGAACACTGAAGCTTTCTTT.

This rearrangement joins TRBV28 to TRBJ2-5; 7 nucleotides align to TRBD1. The CDR3 spans 13 residues. Germline values: CDR1 MDHEN, CDR2 SYDVKM. V lost 9 bases, J lost 2 bases, and 6 bases stayed unmatched. The CDR3 nucleotides are TGTGCCAGTTTGGACAGGATGCAAGAGACCCAGTACTTC. Protein: CASLDRMQETQYF.

This chain uses TRBV28 with TRBJ1-2; possible D gene TRBD1, 6 bases. The germline CDR1 and CDR2 sequences are MDHEN and SYDVKM. V lost 4 bases and J 4 bases, leaving 16 bases between the germline ends. The CDR3 covers 15 residues. CDR3 residues: CASSSGPGTSYGYTF. The CDR3 nucleotides read TGTGCCAGCAGTTCTGGCCCCGGGACATCCTATGGCTACACCTTC.

The chain combines TRBV7-3 with TRBJ2-7; the D gene is possibly TRBD1 (7 bases). Trimming pared 6 bases from V and 2 bases from J, leaving 14 bases between. Germline values: CDR1 SGHTA, CDR2 FQGTGA. The CDR3 extends over 14 amino acids. The CDR3 nucleotides read TGTGCCAGCAGTTCTCAGGGGGGACCCTACGAGCAGTACTTC. It is translated as CASSSQGGPYEQYF.

The CDR3 is CASREGNTEAFF. The CDR3 DNA reads TGTGCCAGCAGGGAGGGGAACACTGAAGCTTTCTTT. The rearrangement links TRBV6-5 to TRBJ1-1; D not resolved. V shed 6 bases and J shed 1 base, with 6 bases lying between them. The CDR3 is 12 residues long. Per the germline V gene, CDR1 is MNHEY and CDR2 is SVGAGI.

V and J are TRBV19 and TRBJ1-5, with D possibly TRBD1 on 6 matching bases. The germline gives CDR1 LNHDA, CDR2 SQIVND (reference sequence). The V end was cut by 6 bases, the J end by 1 base, with 22 bases between. This CDR3 contains 18 residues. For the CDR3, the DNA is TGTGCCAGTAGCAGAAACAGGGAGATGTCTCTAAGCAATCAGCCCCAGCATTTT. This sequence encodes CASSRNREMSLSNQPQHF.

The V and J genes are TRBV19 and TRBJ2-5, with D possibly matching TRBD2 (7 bases). Trimming removed 4 bases at V and 4 bases at J, with 16 bases between. CDR1 is LNHDA, CDR2 SQIVND, per germline (reference sequence). CDR3 size: 15 residues. The CDR3 DNA is TGTGCCAGTAGTACCCGGGGGGCGCGGGGAGAGACCCAGTACTTC. Translation gives CASSTRGARGETQYF.

The CDR3 here is CASSLAGRTGELFF. The CDR3 DNA follows: TGTGCCAGCAGCTTGGCAGGGCGCACCGGGGAGCTGTTTTTT. The chain uses TRBV11-1 and TRBJ2-2; a weak D match, TRBD1 (5 bases). Germline V CDR1 and CDR2: SGHAT, FQDESV (reference sequence). The CDR3 consists of 14 residues. Trimming left V 3 bases short and J 4 bases short, with 9 bases between. The full variable domain, in which reference TRBV11-1 and TRBJ2-2 provide the parts outside the CDR3, is EAEVAQSPRYKITEKSQAVAFWCDPISGHATLYWYRQILGQGPELLVQFQDESVVDDSQLPKDRFSAERLKGVDSTLKIQPAELGDSAMYLCASSLAGRTGELFFGEGSRLTVL.

The chain carries TRBV21-1 and TRBJ1-1. TRBV21-1 is tagged as a pseudogene. The CDR3 is 15 amino acids. The DNA of the CDR3 is TGTGCCAGCAGCAAAGGCCGTCCCCGGAGCACTGAAGCTTTCTTT. As protein: CASSKGRPRSTEAFF.

The V and J genes are TRBV5-1 and TRBJ2-3, with D hard to call. CDR3 length equals 15 residues. Trimming removed 0 bases from V and 4 bases from J, with 12 bases in between. The germline V gene has CDR1 SGHRS and CDR2 YFSETQ. CDR3 bases: TGCGCCAGCAGCTTGGCCTTCAGTTCTGCAGATACGCAGTATTTT. This codes for CASSLAFSSADTQYF. Together with reference TRBV5-1 and TRBJ2-3, the CDR3 gives the full variable domain: KAGVTQTPRYLIKTRGQQVTLSCSPISGHRSVSWYQQTPGQGLQFLFEYFSETQRNKGNFPGRFSGRQFSNSRSEMNVSTLELGDSALYLCASSLAFSSADTQYFGPGTRLTVL.

The chain links TRBV5-5 to TRBJ2-7; D may be TRBD1 (6 bases). The germline V gene encodes CDR1 SGHKS and CDR2 YYEKEE (reference sequence). There are 15 residues in the CDR3. Trimming removed 4 bases at V and 2 bases at J, with 16 bases between. The CDR3 is CASSVSLGHAYEQYF. In DNA form, the CDR3 reads TGTGCCAGCAGCGTCTCCTTGGGACATGCCTACGAGCAGTACTTC.

J is TRBJ1-2 and V is TRBV6-1; no reliable D call. Germline V gene sequence: CDR1 MNHNS, CDR2 SASEGT. V lost 1 base and J lost 8, with 14 bases in between. CDR3 length: 14 residues. In DNA form, the CDR3 reads TGTGCCAGCAGTGAAGAGTTGAGGTCGAGCGGCTACACCTTC. This codes for CASSEELRSSGYTF.

The V and J genes are TRBV11-2 and TRBJ1-6; 8 bases line up with TRBD1. With 11 bases clipped from V and 6 bases from J, the junction kept 12 bases outside the gene matches. The V gene's germline CDR1 is SGHAT and CDR2 FQNNGV. The CDR3 sequence is 15 residues long. CDR3 loop: CASSQGASLNSPLHF. CDR3 nucleotides: TGTGCCTCCTCCCAGGGGGCATCTCTTAATTCACCCCTCCACTTT.

The chain carries TRBV10-3 and TRBJ2-7, with 12 positions matching TRBD1. The CDR3 spans 13 residues. After removal of 6 bases from V and 5 bases from J, the junction contained 2 bases not matched to a gene. Germline CDR1 and CDR2: ENHRY and SYGVKD. CDR3 sequence reads: CAISRDRGHEQYF. In nucleotides, the CDR3 is TGTGCCATCAGCCGGGACAGGGGGCACGAGCAGTACTTC.